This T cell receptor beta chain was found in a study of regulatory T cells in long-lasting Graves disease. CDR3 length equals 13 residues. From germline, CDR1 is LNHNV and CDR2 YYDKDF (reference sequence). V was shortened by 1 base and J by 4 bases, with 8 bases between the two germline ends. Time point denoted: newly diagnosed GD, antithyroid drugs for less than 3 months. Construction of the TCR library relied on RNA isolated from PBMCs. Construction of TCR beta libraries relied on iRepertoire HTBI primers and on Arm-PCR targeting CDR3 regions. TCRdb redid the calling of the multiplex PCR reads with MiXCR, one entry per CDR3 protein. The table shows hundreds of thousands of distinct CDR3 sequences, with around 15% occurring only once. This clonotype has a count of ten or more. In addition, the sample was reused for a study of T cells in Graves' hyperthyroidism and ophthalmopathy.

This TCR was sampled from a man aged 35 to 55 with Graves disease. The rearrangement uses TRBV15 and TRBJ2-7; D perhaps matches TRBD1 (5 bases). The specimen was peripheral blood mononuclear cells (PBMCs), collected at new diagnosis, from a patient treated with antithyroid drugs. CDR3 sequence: CATSRGQQYEQYF. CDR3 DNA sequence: TGTGCCACCAGCAGAGGACAGCAATACGAGCAGTACTTC.